These 8 T cell receptor beta chains originate from one sample sequenced in a study of esophageal squamous cell carcinoma under preoperative chemotherapy. The sample's time point: after preoperative PTX-NDP chemotherapy. TCRdb used MiXCR to reprocess the PCR reads, holding one entry per CDR3 protein. This table has under 13,000 distinct CDR3 sequences, over 55% appearing once. The material was obtained from a patient given preoperative chemotherapy. The receptors originated from a human donor with esophageal squamous cell carcinoma. The donor label of this sample is uncertain.

On this clonotype itself: Relative to the germline gene, one junction end is altered; a read error may explain this. The chain is built from TRBV6-1 and TRBJ2-5; 9 bases fit TRBD2. The CDR3 totals 17 residues. In germline, CDR1 is MNHNS, CDR2 SASEGT. CDR3 nucleotide sequence: TGTGCCAGCATCGCGGGTAGCGGGGGCCGCGACCCAGAGACGCAGTATTTC. Translation gives CASIAGSGGRDPETQYF.

This clonotype was recorded a few times. With a much larger clone just one base away, this may be a read error. The chain is built from TRBV6-1 and TRBJ2-1; D unresolved. The J call is uncertain, as TRBJ2-7 better fits the DNA end. The CDR3 is 14 amino acids. Germline V gives CDR1 MNHNS, CDR2 SASEGT. CDR3 sequence (DNA): TGTGCCAGCAACCGGGCGTACTCCTACAATGAGCAGTACTTC. Protein product: CASNRAYSYNEQYF.

Within the sample, this clonotype is medium-sized (0.01 to 0.1%). The V and J genes are TRBV6-4 and TRBJ2-1; 12 bases are shared with TRBD2. The CDR3 totals 15 residues. Germline V gene data show CDR1 as MRHNA and CDR2 as SNTAGT. Losses at the gene ends were 6 bases for V and 10 bases for J; bases not matched to a gene: 10. The CDR3 is CASSRLAGALGEQFF. As DNA, the CDR3 is TGTGCCAGCAGCAGACTAGCGGGAGCTCTCGGCGAGCAGTTCTTC.

CDR3 nucleotides: TGCGCCAGCGGGCGGGAGGGGGTCGAGGACCAAGATACCCAGTACTTC. As protein: CASGREGVEDQDTQYF. V usage is TRBV4-1 and J usage is TRBJ2-4, with 9 bases lining up with TRBD2. The CDR3 sequence is 16 residues long. Per the germline V gene, CDR1 is MGHRA and CDR2 is YSYEKL. Unmatched junction bases numbered 21, after V lost 8 bases and J lost 13 bases.

This clonotype qualifies as medium-sized. A much larger clone differs from this one at a single base, so this may be a read error. The chain couples TRBV6-1 to TRBJ2-1; tentative D call: TRBD2 (6 bases). This CDR3 region has 13 residues. Per germline, CDR1 MNHNS and CDR2 SASEGT. The V and J ends lost 7 bases and 13 bases respectively, with 20 bases between them. The CDR3 loop is CASTTEPGETQFF. The CDR3 DNA sequence: TGTGCCAGCACCACCGAGCCGGGGGAGACCCAGTTCTTC.

The rearrangement links TRBV7-6 to TRBJ2-1; TRBD2 matches at 14 bases. CDR1 is SGHVS and CDR2 is FNYEAQ in the germline V gene. The CDR3 loop spans 15 amino acids. J was trimmed by 10 bases and V by 5 bases; bases with no gene match: 7. The CDR3 nucleotides are TGTGCCAGCAGCCCCGGGACTAGCGGGAGTTACGAGCAGTTCTTC. Its protein is CASSPGTSGSYEQFF.

The chain uses TRBV7-6 and TRBJ2-5, with D possibly being TRBD1 (5 bases). The J call is doubtful: the DNA matches TRBJ2-1 better. Germline V gives CDR1 SGHVS, CDR2 FNYEAQ. The CDR3 has 14 amino acids. The CDR3 coding sequence is TGTGCCAGCAGCTTATCAGGGTTTGGCGATGAGCAGTTCTTC. Translated, it gives CASSLSGFGDEQFF.

This clonotype was seen a few times. The V and J genes are TRBV6-1 and TRBJ2-1; 16 bases are a match to TRBD2. The DNA end is a closer match to TRBJ2-7, so the J assignment may be wrong. CDR3 length equals 17 residues. CDR1 is MNHNS, CDR2 SASEGT, per germline. The CDR3: CASRGLAGGLSYNEQYF. CDR3 coding DNA: TGTGCCAGCAGGGGACTAGCGGGAGGGCTCTCCTACAATGAGCAGTACTTC.